This TCR beta chain was sequenced for a study of blood T cell repertoires in COVID-19. V shed 3 bases and J 4 bases; nucleotides not matched to a gene: 5. The germline gives CDR1 SGHDN, CDR2 FVKESK. This CDR3 has 14 amino acids. In the original processing: For nucleated cells, counts were estimated from reference gene primer amplification. TCRdb keeps only in-frame clones here, not all; method: immunoSEQ multiplex PCR. D and trimming come from the DNA, and the V and J calls and clone size come from that table. The table lists 300,000 to 350,000 clones, approximately 89% of them singletons. The specimen sequenced was PBMCs or T cells enriched from blood (not recorded which). The receptor was isolated from a young man who had recovered from COVID-19. The rearrangement links TRBV14 to TRBJ1-2, with 7 bases fitting TRBD1. CDR3 DNA: TGTGCCAGCAGCCACGGGACAGCCGTCTATGGCTACACCTTC. It yields the protein CASSHGTAVYGYTF.